This T cell receptor (beta chain) was recorded in a study of cytomegalovirus exposure and HLA in healthy donors. The PCR contained 60 Vbeta and 13 Jbeta primers. TCRdb's copy holds only in-frame clones and misses some; the assay was immunoSEQ multiplex PCR. The listing contains 150,000 or so clones. V lost 5 bases to trimming and J lost 1 base, with 11 bases between them. Germline assignment: CDR1 MNHEY and CDR2 SMNVEV (reference sequence). The CDR3 covers 14 residues. The chain employs TRBV27 and TRBJ1-1; weak D call: TRBD1 (6 bases). The origin of this receptor is a woman aged 45-59 years in good health and CMV-seronegative. Sample: PBMCs. For the CDR3, the DNA is TGTGCCAGCAGTAACAGGGCGAGGAACACTGAAGCTTTCTTT. This codes for CASSNRARNTEAFF.